These 9 T cell receptor beta chains were all obtained from the same sample, sequenced in a study of OX40 agonist ivuxolimab in advanced cancers. The assay was immunoSEQ multiplex PCR, and TCRdb's table has in-frame clones only and misses some. Of about 55,000 clones in the sample, 70% to 90% are singletons; the top ten hold about 1.5%. Sample: CD4+ or CD8+ T cells sorted from blood, taken in a trial of the OX40 agonist ivuxolimab. The receptors here all came from an adult with an advanced solid tumor such as melanoma, head and neck, liver or kidney cancer.

The chain employs TRBV18 and TRBJ1-4; no clear D. Germline assignment: CDR1 KGHSH and CDR2 LQKENI. The length of the CDR3 is 13 residues. V lost 2 bases and J 8 bases, leaving 9 bases between the germline ends. The CDR3 DNA reads as TGTGCCAGCTCACCATCCGACGGAGAAAAACTGTTTTTT. Translated, it gives CASSPSDGEKLFF.

This clone was observed a few times. The chain joins TRBV6-1 to TRBJ1-5; maybe TRBD1 (5 bases). The CDR3 totals 15 residues. CDR1 and CDR2 from the germline V gene are MNHNS and SASEGT. V gave up 7 bases and J gave up 6 bases, with 19 bases separating them. The CDR3 DNA sequence: TGTGCCAGCAACAGCGGGACGCCCGGTAGTCAGCCCCAGCATTTT. This sequence encodes CASNSGTPGSQPQHF.

This chain connects TRBV9 to TRBJ2-6, with D unresolved. The germline CDR1 and CDR2 sequences are SGDLS and YYNGEE. V lost 2 bases, J lost 0 bases, and 3 bases lay in between. The CDR3 is 14 amino acids. The CDR3: CASSVRSGANVLTF. In DNA form, the CDR3 reads TGTGCCAGCAGCGTCCGCTCTGGGGCCAACGTCCTGACTTTC.

The chain uses TRBV30 and TRBJ2-7; TRBD1 aligns across 7 bases. Germline V gene lookup returns CDR1 GTSNPN and CDR2 SVGIG (reference sequence). Unmatched junction bases numbered 8, after V lost 3 bases and J lost 3 bases. This CDR3 region has 14 residues. CDR3 DNA sequence: TGTGCCTGGAGCCTCCCCGACAGGGTCTACGAGCAGTACTTC. As protein: CAWSLPDRVYEQYF. Complete variable domain (other parts from reference TRBV30 and TRBJ2-7): SQTIHQWPATLVQPVGSPLSLECTVEGTSNPNLYWYRQAAGRGLQLLFYSVGIGQISSEVPQNLSASRPQDRQFILSSKKLLLSDSGFYLCAWSLPDRVYEQYFGPGTRLTVT.

The chain couples TRBV15 to TRBJ1-5; the D is unclear. The CDR3 is made up of 14 amino acids. The V end lost 4 bases, the J end lost 4 bases, and 11 bases lay between the germline ends. Per the germline V gene, CDR1 is LNHNV and CDR2 is YYDKDF (reference sequence). CDR3 sequence reads: CATSTRRRNQPQHF. The CDR3 coding sequence is TGTGCCACCAGCACCCGGAGGCGGAATCAGCCCCAGCATTTT.

The chain couples TRBV19 to TRBJ2-7; 8 positions agree with TRBD1. V lost 5 bases to trimming and J lost 1 base; unmatched junction nucleotides: 13. From germline, CDR1 is LNHDA and CDR2 SQIVND (reference sequence). The length of the CDR3 is 17 residues. The CDR3 DNA reads TGTGCCAGTAGTCGGGAGACGGGACAGGCCGTTTCCTACGAGCAGTACTTC. Protein product: CASSRETGQAVSYEQYF.

The chain combines TRBV19 with TRBJ2-1; 12 nucleotides line up with TRBD2. The V segment lost 5 bases and the J segment 4 bases; nucleotides outside the gene matches: 6. CDR1 and CDR2 from the germline V gene are LNHDA and SQIVND (reference sequence). This CDR3 region has 16 residues. Here the CDR3 reads CASSPTGLAGYNEQFF. In nucleotides, the CDR3 is TGTGCCAGTAGTCCGACGGGACTAGCGGGTTACAATGAGCAGTTCTTC.

The chain links TRBV11-2 to TRBJ2-6; D is ambiguous. The germline V gene encodes CDR1 SGHAT and CDR2 FQNNGV. Trimming pared 3 bases from V and 1 base from J, leaving 10 bases between. The CDR3 loop spans 16 amino acids. This CDR3 reads CASSFGRISGANVLTF. CDR3 bases: TGTGCCAGCAGCTTCGGACGGATATCTGGGGCCAACGTCCTGACTTTC.

The rearrangement joins TRBV5-8 to TRBJ2-1; TRBD2 is a possible D gene (6 bases). Germline V lookup: CDR1 SGHTS, CDR2 YDEGEE. The V end was cut by 1 base, the J end by 9 bases, with 11 bases between. The CDR3 length is 13 residues. This chain's CDR3 is CASSLRRDSEQFF. CDR3 DNA sequence: TGTGCCAGCAGCTTGAGGAGGGATAGTGAGCAGTTCTTC.